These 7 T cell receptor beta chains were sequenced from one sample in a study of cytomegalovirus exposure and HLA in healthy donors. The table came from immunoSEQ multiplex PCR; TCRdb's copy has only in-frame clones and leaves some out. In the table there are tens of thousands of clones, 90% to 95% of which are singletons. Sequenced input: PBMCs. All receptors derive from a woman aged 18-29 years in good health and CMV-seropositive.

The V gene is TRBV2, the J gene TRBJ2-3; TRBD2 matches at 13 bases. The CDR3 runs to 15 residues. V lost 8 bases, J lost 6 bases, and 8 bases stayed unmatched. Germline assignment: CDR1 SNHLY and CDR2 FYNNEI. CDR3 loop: CASVLLAGGLDTQYF. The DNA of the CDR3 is TGTGCCAGCGTCTTACTAGCGGGGGGGCTCGATACGCAGTATTTT. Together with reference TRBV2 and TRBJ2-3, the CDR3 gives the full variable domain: EPEVTQTPSHQVTQMGQEVILRCVPISNHLYFYWYRQILGQKVEFLVSFYNNEISEKSEIFDDQFSVERPDGSNFTLKIRSTKLEDSAMYFCASVLLAGGLDTQYFGPGTRLTVL.

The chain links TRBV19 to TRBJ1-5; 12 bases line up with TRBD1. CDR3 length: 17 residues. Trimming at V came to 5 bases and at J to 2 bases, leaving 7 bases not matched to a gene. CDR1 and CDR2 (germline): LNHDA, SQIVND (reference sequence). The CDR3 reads CASSAGTGGLRNQPQHF. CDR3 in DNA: TGTGCCAGTAGTGCCGGGACAGGGGGCTTACGCAATCAGCCCCAGCATTTT.

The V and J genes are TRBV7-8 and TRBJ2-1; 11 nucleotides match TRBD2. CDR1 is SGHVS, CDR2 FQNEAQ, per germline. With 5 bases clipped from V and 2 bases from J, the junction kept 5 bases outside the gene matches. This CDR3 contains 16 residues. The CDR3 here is CASSLAGLAAYNEQFF. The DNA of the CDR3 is TGTGCCAGCAGCCTCGCGGGACTAGCGGCCTACAATGAGCAGTTCTTC.

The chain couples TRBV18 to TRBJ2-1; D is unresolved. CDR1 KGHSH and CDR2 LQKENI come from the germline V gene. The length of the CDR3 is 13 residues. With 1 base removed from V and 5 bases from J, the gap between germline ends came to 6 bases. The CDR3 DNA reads TGTGCCAGCTCACCACTGCTAAACAATGAGCAGTTCTTC. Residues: CASSPLLNNEQFF.

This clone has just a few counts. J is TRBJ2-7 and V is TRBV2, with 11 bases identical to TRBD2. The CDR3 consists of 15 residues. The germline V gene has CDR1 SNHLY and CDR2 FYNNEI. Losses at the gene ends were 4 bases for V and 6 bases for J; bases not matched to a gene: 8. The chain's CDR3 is CASSVIAGGWPEQYF. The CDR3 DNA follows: TGTGCCAGCAGTGTTATAGCGGGAGGGTGGCCCGAGCAGTACTTC.

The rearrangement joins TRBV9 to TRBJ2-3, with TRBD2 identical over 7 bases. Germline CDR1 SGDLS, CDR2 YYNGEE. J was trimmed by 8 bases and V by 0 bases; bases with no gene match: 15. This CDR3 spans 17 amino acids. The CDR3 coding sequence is TGTGCCAGCAGCGTAGCTGGGGGAGGGCCCGGGGTCGGTACGCAGTATTTT. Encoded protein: CASSVAGGGPGVGTQYF.

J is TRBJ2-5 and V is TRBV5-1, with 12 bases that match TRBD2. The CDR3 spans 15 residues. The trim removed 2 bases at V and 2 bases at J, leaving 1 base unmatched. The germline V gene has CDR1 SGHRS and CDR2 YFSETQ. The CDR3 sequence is CASSFTSGGQETQYF. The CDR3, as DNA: TGCGCCAGCAGCTTTACTAGCGGGGGGCAAGAGACCCAGTACTTC.